These 2 T cell receptor beta chains originate from one sample sequenced in a study of Ad26.COV2.S vaccination and SARS-CoV-2 variants. Treatment in this sample: about 20 received Ad26.COV2.S at low or high dose, single or two shots; about 5 received placebo; per-sample allocation not given. Sample collection was performed on day 63 after the first vaccine or placebo injection. The data were produced by immunoSEQ multiplex PCR, yet TCRdb's version contains in-frame clones alone and is incomplete. In the table there are approximately 410,000 clones, approximately 88% of which are singletons. This material consisted of peripheral blood, taken in a trial of Ad26.COV2.S vaccine versus placebo. The source of these receptors is a person aged 18-60 years who received the Ad26.COV2.S COVID-19 vaccine or a placebo.

The J gene is TRBJ1-6, the V gene TRBV28, with D uncertain. The CDR3 covers 14 residues. Germline V CDR1 and CDR2: MDHEN, SYDVKM. V lost 3 bases, J lost 10 bases, and 13 bases lay in between. In DNA form, the CDR3 reads TGTGCCAGCAGTTTCTGGGCATTGGGATCACCCCTCCACTTT. Translation gives CASSFWALGSPLHF. Full variable domain (missing parts from reference TRBV28 and TRBJ1-6): DVKVTQSSRYLVKRTGEKVFLECVQDMDHENMFWYRQDPGLGLRLIYFSYDVKMKEKGDIPEGYSVSREKKERFSLILESASTNQTSMYLCASSFWALGSPLHFGNGTRLTVT.

The chain combines TRBV5-5 with TRBJ2-2; D is uncertain. The germline V gene encodes CDR1 SGHKS and CDR2 YYEKEE (reference sequence). V was cut by 1 base and J by 0 bases, with 7 bases left in between. The CDR3 length is 15 residues. CDR3 region: CASSLSQTNTGELFF. The CDR3 DNA reads as TGTGCCAGCAGCTTGAGTCAGACGAACACCGGGGAGCTGTTTTTT.